This passage covers 30 T cell receptor beta chains from one sample sequenced in a study of T cells expressing NK-cell markers. TCRdb re-called the 5' RACE reads and shows each CDR3 protein once, DNA omitted. Here the sample table reports about 260,000 distinct CDR3 sequences. Material: blood T cells: a sorted CD56 or NKG2C T cell subset, CD4+ or CD8+ T cells, or bulk PBMC T cells (not recorded which). The receptors here all came from a man aged 18-30 years in good health.

The chain combines TRBV7-2 with TRBJ2-3; TCRdb designates TRBD2, a call that cannot be tested without DNA. The CDR3 extends over 15 amino acids. Germline loops: CDR1 SGHTA, CDR2 FQGNSA. This CDR3 is CASSLAAGGADTQYF.

The chain carries TRBV2 and TRBJ2-7. The CDR3 has 14 amino acids. Germline V gene lookup returns CDR1 SNHLY and CDR2 FYNNEI. CDR3 loop: CASSELLGSYEQYF. Looking up the rest from reference TRBV2 and TRBJ2-7 gives the full variable domain: EPEVTQTPSHQVTQMGQEVILRCVPISNHLYFYWYRQILGQKVEFLVSFYNNEISEKSEIFDDQFSVERPDGSNFTLKIRSTKLEDSAMYFCASSELLGSYEQYFGPGTRLTVT.

The CDR3 spells CASRMGGSGANVLTF. This chain connects TRBV6-1 to TRBJ2-6; TCRdb's D gene call, TRBD1, goes unchecked for lack of DNA. CDR1 MNHNS and CDR2 SASEGT come from the germline V gene. The CDR3 spans 15 residues.

This chain connects TRBV10-3 to TRBJ2-1; TCRdb picks TRBD2, but there is no DNA to check that call. Per the germline V gene, CDR1 is ENHRY and CDR2 is SYGVKD. The CDR3 consists of 14 residues. CDR3 protein: CATRDSGSFGEQFF.

V and J are TRBV27 and TRBJ2-1. The CDR3 extends over 13 amino acids. Germline CDR1 and CDR2: MNHEY and SMNVEV (reference sequence). CDR3 sequence reads: CATGQEAYNEQFF.

V and J are TRBV9 and TRBJ2-3. The CDR3 sequence is 16 residues long. Germline V gives CDR1 SGDLS, CDR2 YYNGEE. The CDR3: CASSQGLALSTDTQYF.

J is TRBJ1-6 and V is TRBV6-5; as DNA is missing, the TRBD1 call by TCRdb cannot be tested. The CDR3 has 16 residues. In germline, CDR1 is MNHEY, CDR2 SVGAGI. CDR3 amino acids: CASSWDRVRRDSPLHF.

V usage is TRBV7-3 and J usage is TRBJ2-3. The CDR3 runs to 13 residues. Germline values: CDR1 SGHTA, CDR2 FQGTGA. CDR3 region: CASSSDSFDTQYF.

The chain combines TRBV12-3 or TRBV12-4 with TRBJ1-1; there is no DNA to check the TCRdb D call of TRBD1. The CDR3 is made up of 14 amino acids. CDR3 amino acids: CASSDLGRNTEAFF.

The chain employs TRBV11-2 and TRBJ1-6; the TRBD1 assignment by TCRdb is unverifiable without DNA. Germline loops: CDR1 SGHAT, CDR2 FQNNGV. CDR3 length equals 16 residues. The CDR3 protein is CASSLEFGRGASPLHF.

The chain couples TRBV6-1 to TRBJ2-3; the D call of TRBD2 rests on TCRdb alone, since no DNA is present to check it. Germline V gives CDR1 MNHNS, CDR2 SASEGT. This CDR3 spans 15 amino acids. This chain's CDR3 is CASRQTSGYTDTQYF.

The rearrangement uses TRBV20-1 and TRBJ2-3. CDR1 and CDR2 (germline): DFQATT, SNEGSKA (reference sequence). The CDR3 spans 11 residues. CDR3 protein: CSAMHSLSQYF.

The chain joins TRBV10-1 to TRBJ2-1; the TCRdb call, TRBD2, lacks DNA for checking. The CDR3 is made up of 15 amino acids. The germline CDR1 and CDR2 sequences are WNHNN and SYGVQD (reference sequence). The CDR3 loop reads CASSEAPAGLNEQFF.

The chain combines TRBV5-1 with TRBJ2-2; no DNA is available, so the TRBD1 call from TCRdb remains unchecked. Germline CDR1 reads SGHRS; CDR2 reads YFSETQ. The CDR3 has 14 amino acids. The chain's CDR3 is CASSLNGGPGELFF.

CDR3 loop: CSAPGLAGVGEQFF. This rearrangement joins TRBV20-1 to TRBJ2-1; absent DNA, TCRdb's TRBD2 call cannot be checked. CDR1 and CDR2 from the germline V gene are DFQATT and SNEGSKA (reference sequence). The CDR3 is 14 amino acids.

V gene TRBV6-2 or TRBV6-3 combines with J gene TRBJ2-7; the TCRdb D gene call, TRBD1, has no DNA to confirm it. The CDR3 is 13 amino acids. The germline V gene has CDR1 MNHEY and CDR2 SVGEGT. CDR3 residues: CASSGQLDYEQYF.

The chain employs TRBV12-3 or TRBV12-4 and TRBJ2-1; TCRdb gives TRBD2 as the D gene, but with no DNA this cannot be confirmed. This CDR3 region has 14 residues. The CDR3 is CASRGRASAGEQFF.

The chain is built from TRBV12-3 or TRBV12-4 and TRBJ2-7; checking the TCRdb D call of TRBD2 is not possible without DNA. This CDR3 is built from 13 residues. The CDR3 spells CASSVPGLAGQYF.

The chain uses TRBV7-2 and TRBJ2-2. This CDR3 contains 14 residues. CDR1 is SGHTA, CDR2 FQGNSA, per germline. This CDR3 reads CASSSRRLAGELFF.

The CDR3 reads CASSPQRAMETQYF. The V gene is TRBV11-2, the J gene TRBJ2-5. The germline gives CDR1 SGHAT, CDR2 FQNNGV. The CDR3 is 14 amino acids.

V is TRBV6-5 and J is TRBJ2-7. The CDR3 length is 12 residues. The germline V gene encodes CDR1 MNHEY and CDR2 SVGAGI. CDR3 loop: CASSSPSYEQYF.

The gene calls are TRBV29-1 and TRBJ2-7; TCRdb returns TRBD1, unconfirmable since there is no DNA. Looked up from germline, CDR1 is SQVTM and CDR2 is ANQGSEA. The CDR3 spans 14 residues. The CDR3 loop is CSVFSWDNSYEQYF.

The chain recombines TRBV12-3 or TRBV12-4 with TRBJ2-3; TCRdb proposes TRBD1, but this gene call is untestable without DNA. The CDR3 sequence is 13 residues long. CDR3 sequence reads: CASSFLRGDTQYF.

The V and J genes are TRBV3-1 and TRBJ2-1. Germline CDR1 and CDR2: LGHDT and YNNKEL (reference sequence). This CDR3 contains 13 residues. CDR3 in amino acids: CASSLTANNEQFF.

V and J are TRBV28 and TRBJ2-3; lacking DNA, the TRBD1 call made by TCRdb goes unchecked. The CDR3 runs 14 residues. From germline, CDR1 is MDHEN and CDR2 SYDVKM. This CDR3 reads CASDKTGGEDTQYF.

This CDR3 reads CASRTIGNKAFF. The chain employs TRBV27 and TRBJ1-1. CDR3 length equals 12 residues. The germline CDR1 and CDR2 sequences are MNHEY and SMNVEV (reference sequence).

The V call is TRBV7-9, the J call TRBJ2-3. Germline CDR1 is SEHNR and CDR2 is FQNEAQ (reference sequence). The CDR3 spans 12 residues. CDR3: CASSLRLDTQYF.

The rearrangement links TRBV7-2 to TRBJ2-5; TCRdb picks TRBD2, but there is no DNA to check that call. This CDR3 contains 16 residues. Germline-derived CDR1 and CDR2 are SGHTA and FQGNSA. This CDR3 is CASSSWTSGGQETQYF.

The chain links TRBV30 to TRBJ2-3; TCRdb's assignment of TRBD1 cannot be checked, as there is no DNA. Germline CDR1 reads GTSNPN; CDR2 reads SVGIG (reference sequence). The CDR3 totals 16 residues. The CDR3 loop reads CAWSPPGQGAADTQYF.

The chain combines TRBV29-1 with TRBJ1-1; the TCRdb call, TRBD1, lacks DNA for checking. CDR3 size: 13 residues. Per the germline V gene, CDR1 is SQVTM and CDR2 is ANQGSEA. The CDR3 here is CSVFGGRDGEAFF.